A selection of T cell receptor beta chains follows, all from one sample in a study of identical twins. TCRdb fed the 5' RACE reads into MiXCR, producing one record per CDR3 protein. The sample lists roughly 540,000 distinct CDR3 sequences, 22% occurring once. The same data also contributed to another study, on T cells expressing NK-cell markers.

Sequencing was carried out using CD4+ T cells sorted from blood. Every receptor here comes from a woman aged 18-29 years in good health. The CDR3 runs from the conserved cysteine through the conserved F or W. The D gene is left open where the match is weak. Size values are once, few and many counts, or a class for expanded clones, and some rows have none.

>TRBV20-1|NA|TRBJ2-1|few
TGCAGTGCTAGTACAAGGGGTGAGCAGTTCTTC
CSASTRGEQFF
>TRBV4-2|NA|TRBJ2-2|NA
TGTGCCAGCAGCCAAGGGGCGGGTGAGGGAGCCGGGGAGCTGTTTTTT
CASSQGAGEGAGELFF
>TRBV20-1|TRBD2|TRBJ2-1|once
TGCAGTGCTAGAGATGGGGGGGGAGTGGCCAATGAGCAGTTCTTC
CSARDGGGVANEQFF
>TRBV5-1|TRBD1|TRBJ2-1|NA
TGCGCCAGCAGCCCAGGGGGCCAGAGCTCCTACAATGAGCAGTTCTTC
CASSPGGQSSYNEQFF
>TRBV12-3/TRBV12-4|TRBD1|TRBJ1-2|few
TGTGCCAGCAGCAAACGCCGGACAGGGGATTATGGCTACACCTTC
CASSKRRTGDYGYTF
>TRBV25-1|TRBD1|TRBJ1-2|NA
TGTGCCAGCAGTAGGGACAGGGATGGCTACACCTTC
CASSRDRDGYTF
>TRBV5-1|TRBD2|TRBJ2-1|NA
TGCGCCAGCAGCTTGCCTAGCGGGCAGTACAATGAGCAGTTCTTC
CASSLPSGQYNEQFF
>TRBV4-1|NA|TRBJ1-5|few
TGCGCCAGCAGCCAAGATCAGGTGGGACGGCCCCAGCATTTT
CASSQDQVGRPQHF
>TRBV6-1|NA|TRBJ1-1|few
TGTGCCAGCAGAAAGACGGGTCTACACGAAGCTTTCTTT
CASRKTGLHEAFF
>TRBV11-2|TRBD2|TRBJ2-1|NA
TGTGCCAGCAGCTCCCTGGGCGCGGGGGGGTTCTCCTACAATGAGCAGTTCTTC
CASSSLGAGGFSYNEQFF
>TRBV7-3|TRBD1|TRBJ2-2|many
TGTGCCAGCAGCTCGGGACAGACCAACACCGGGGAGCTGTTTTTT
CASSSGQTNTGELFF
>TRBV7-2|NA|TRBJ1-4|few
TGTGCCAGCAGCTCTACGGTGGGGACCGGGTGGGAGGAAAAACTGTTTTTT
CASSSTVGTGWEEKLFF
>TRBV29-1|NA|TRBJ1-2|NA
TGCAGCGTTCGTCAGGGGTCCTATGGCTACACCTTC
CSVRQGSYGYTF
>TRBV2|NA|TRBJ1-1|NA
TGTGCCAGCACCCTCTCGCTCCCAGGGATTGAAGCTTTCTTT
CASTLSLPGIEAFF
>TRBV12-5|TRBD2|TRBJ2-1|NA
TGTGCTAGTGGTTTCAGACTAGCGGGAGTTAGAAGCTCCTACAATGAGCAGTTCTTC
CASGFRLAGVRSSYNEQFF
>TRBV25-1|NA|TRBJ2-1|few
TGTGCCAGCTCAGACCCGGGGACTCCCTACAATGAGCAGTTCTTC
CASSDPGTPYNEQFF
>TRBV7-9|NA|TRBJ1-1|many
TGTGCCAGCAGCTTAATCTCTGAAGCTTTCTTT
CASSLISEAFF
>TRBV10-3|NA|TRBJ2-1|few
TGTGCCATCAGGAAGGACCAGGCGGGCAATGAGCAGTTCTTC
CAIRKDQAGNEQFF
>TRBV20-1|NA|TRBJ2-1|NA
TGCAGTGCTAGAGGCCGGGACACACCATACAATGAGCAGTTCTTC
CSARGRDTPYNEQFF
>TRBV20-1|NA|TRBJ1-3|few
TGCAGTGCTAGAGTTGGCAGCTCTGGAAACACCATATATTTT
CSARVGSSGNTIYF
>TRBV9|TRBD2|TRBJ2-1|NA
TGTGCCAGCAGCGTAGTAGGACTAGCGGGCTATACAATGAGTGAGCAGTTCTTC
CASSVVGLAGYTMSEQFF
>TRBV20-1|NA|TRBJ2-1|few
TGCAGTGCGAGGACGACGGGCGGTGAGCAGTTCTTC
CSARTTGGEQFF
>TRBV5-1|NA|TRBJ2-7|few
TGCGCCAGCAGCACCGTTGGGCAGGGCTACGAGCAGTACTTC
CASSTVGQGYEQYF
>TRBV15|NA|TRBJ1-5|NA
TGTGCCACCAGCAGAGATCCGGGGAATCAGCCCCAGCATTTT
CATSRDPGNQPQHF
>TRBV20-1|TRBD2|TRBJ2-3|few
TGCAGTGCTAGAGACTTCCAGCGCGGGAGCGGAGATACGCAGTATTTT
CSARDFQRGSGDTQYF
>TRBV4-3|TRBD2|TRBJ2-3|NA
TGCGCCAGCAGCCAAGGAGCCAGCGGGATTGGAGATACGCAGTATTTT
CASSQGASGIGDTQYF
>TRBV28|TRBD2|TRBJ2-3|few
TGTGCCTCTAGCGGGAGCGCCACAGATACGCAGTATTTT
CASSGSATDTQYF
>TRBV9|TRBD1|TRBJ2-7|few
TGTGCCAGGTTTAGGACAGGGGAATACGAGCAGTACTTC
CARFRTGEYEQYF
>TRBV20-1|TRBD1|TRBJ2-2|few
TGCAGTGCTAGAGATCTTACAGGGGGAAACACCGGGGAGCTGTTTTTT
CSARDLTGGNTGELFF
>TRBV29-1|NA|TRBJ2-5|NA
TGCAGCGTTGCCCACCGGGACGCAGAGACCCAGTACTTC
CSVAHRDAETQYF
>TRBV9|NA|TRBJ2-7|NA
TGTGCCAGCAGCTTGTTCGGCGAGAGCTCCTACGAGCAGTACTTC
CASSLFGESSYEQYF
>TRBV6-1|TRBD1|TRBJ1-1|many
TGTGCCAGCAGCAATTTTCACAGGGGATACACTGAAGCTTTCTTT
CASSNFHRGYTEAFF
>TRBV12-3/TRBV12-4|NA|TRBJ2-1|NA
TGTGCCAGCCGGAGGGGGGACAACTACAATGAGCAGTTCTTC
CASRRGDNYNEQFF
>TRBV6-1|NA|TRBJ1-6|NA
TGTGCCACCACCCCGCGTAGGGGTAATTCACCCCTCCACTTT
CATTPRRGNSPLHF
>TRBV5-1|NA|TRBJ2-1|few
TGCGCCAGCAGCTTGGGGCAGACGCGCTCCTACAATGAGCAGTTCTTC
CASSLGQTRSYNEQFF
>TRBV9|NA|TRBJ2-5|NA
TGTGCCAGCAGCGTAACTACTCAAGGGACCCAGTACTTC
CASSVTTQGTQYF
>TRBV29-1|NA|TRBJ2-1|few
TGCAGCGTGGGCGCTAGTCGGTCTCAGGAGCAGTTCTTC
CSVGASRSQEQFF
>TRBV4-3|NA|TRBJ2-3|NA
TGCGCCAGCAGCCAGGAGGACCTCACAGATACGCAGTATTTT
CASSQEDLTDTQYF
>TRBV15|TRBD2|TRBJ2-1|NA
TGTGCCACCAGCCAGCGGGACGCAAATAACAATGAGCAGTTCTTC
CATSQRDANNNEQFF
>TRBV18|NA|TRBJ2-7|few
TGTGCCAGCTCACCCCTAGCCCCGCCGGGTGAGCAGTACTTC
CASSPLAPPGEQYF
>TRBV11-3|TRBD2|TRBJ2-1|NA
TGTGCCAGCAGCTTAGAGGCGGGAGGGCCCAATGAGCAGTTCTTC
CASSLEAGGPNEQFF
>TRBV25-1|TRBD1|TRBJ1-2|few
TGTGCCAGCAGTGAATATGGGACAGCATATGGCTACACCTTC
CASSEYGTAYGYTF
>TRBV10-3|NA|TRBJ2-5|medium-sized
TGTGCCATCAGTGAGTCTGGGGGCATCGGCCAAGAGACCCAGTACTTC
CAISESGGIGQETQYF
>TRBV5-1|NA|TRBJ1-6|many
TGCGCCAGCAGCTTCGGGGATGGGGGGTCACCCCTCCACTTT
CASSFGDGGSPLHF
>TRBV2|NA|TRBJ1-1|few
TGTGCCAGCAGTCCAACCCTCGACAGCCGAGCTTTCTTT
CASSPTLDSRAFF
>TRBV27|TRBD1|TRBJ2-7|few
TGTGCCAGCAGCTGGACAGGTGTAGGCGAGCAGTACTTC
CASSWTGVGEQYF
>TRBV10-3|TRBD1|TRBJ1-5|NA
TGTGCCATCGGGGACAGGGGGAAGGGTGCAAGCAATCAGCCCCAGCATTTT
CAIGDRGKGASNQPQHF
>TRBV7-2|TRBD1|TRBJ2-4|few
TGTGCCAGCAGCGAACAGGGGGACATTCAGTACTTC
CASSEQGDIQYF
>TRBV19|TRBD1|TRBJ2-2|NA
TGTGCCAGTAGTCGGCAGGGGGCTGTCGGGGAGCTGTTTTTT
CASSRQGAVGELFF
>TRBV27|NA|TRBJ1-1|NA
TGTGCCAGCAGTGCCTCGGGTGGCGCGAACACTGAAGCTTTCTTT
CASSASGGANTEAFF
>TRBV20-1|NA|TRBJ2-1|NA
TGCAGTGCTAGAATCCTTCGGGGTGAGCAGTTCTTC
CSARILRGEQFF
>TRBV20-1|TRBD2|TRBJ2-1|few
TGCAGTGCTATCGCCCTAATAGCGGGGCGGTACAATGAGCAGTTCTTC
CSAIALIAGRYNEQFF
>TRBV20-1|TRBD1|TRBJ1-5|few
TGCAGTGTCCCTGGCAGGGGGCAGCCCCAGCATTTT
CSVPGRGQPQHF
>TRBV5-6|TRBD2|TRBJ2-5|NA
TGTGCCAGCAGCACGGGGGGGAGAGAGACCCAGTACTTC
CASSTGGRETQYF
>TRBV5-1|NA|TRBJ2-2|NA
TGCGCCAGCAGCTTAATGAACACCGGGGAGCTGTTTTTT
CASSLMNTGELFF
>TRBV20-1|NA|TRBJ2-5|few
TGCAGTGGATTCAGGGGCGAGACCCAGTACTTC
CSGFRGETQYF